The clone carrying this TCR beta chain was seen more than once but under ten times. The sample comes from a study of blood T cells in healthy people across ages. CDR3 size: 12 residues. CDR1 SQVTM and CDR2 ANQGSEA come from the germline V gene. Sample-barcoded 5' priming and a J-beta primer mix drove a second PCR of roughly 6 to 12 cycles. TCRdb reprocessed the 5' RACE reads via MiXCR and lists one record per CDR3 protein. The sample includes about 680,000 distinct CDR3 sequences, around 49% of them seen just once. The source of this sequence is a woman aged 55-69 years in good health. The chain employs TRBV29-1 and TRBJ2-7; the D is unclear. With the DNA end fitting TRBJ2-5 better, the J assignment may be wrong. The source material was blood. CDR3 coding DNA: TGCAGCGTTGAAACTTTCCCCAGGACCCAGTACTTC. It encodes CSVETFPRTQYF.